The next 23 T cell receptor beta chains were all read from a single sample in a study of blood T cells in healthy people across ages. It was with a sample-barcoded 5' primer and a J-beta primer mix that a second PCR of roughly 6 to 12 cycles was run. TCRdb re-analysed the 5' RACE reads in MiXCR, keeping a single row per CDR3 protein. Here the sample spans 1.4 million or so distinct CDR3 sequences, approximately 39% being singletons. What was sequenced was blood. These receptors were obtained from a young woman in good health.

This clonotype was recorded a few times. A clone one base away is much larger, so this may be a read error. The chain has TRBV7-9 and TRBJ1-5; D perhaps matches TRBD1 (6 bases). This CDR3 has 15 amino acids. Germline loops: CDR1 SEHNR, CDR2 FQNEAQ (reference sequence). The CDR3 protein is CAGSQTGMGNQPQHF. DNA of the CDR3: TGTGCCGGCAGCCAAACAGGGATGGGCAATCAGCCCCAGCATTTT.

The chain joins TRBV30 to TRBJ1-3, with D possibly being TRBD1 (6 bases). The germline V gene encodes CDR1 GTSNPN and CDR2 SVGIG (reference sequence). Trimming pared 2 bases from V and 8 bases from J, leaving 13 bases between. The CDR3 length is 13 residues. CDR3 in amino acids: CAWSTGFRDTIYF. CDR3 coding DNA: TGTGCCTGGAGTACAGGGTTCAGGGACACCATATATTTT.

The chain is built from TRBV7-2 and TRBJ2-7, with D tentatively TRBD2 (5 bases). This CDR3 comprises 14 residues. The V gene lost 2 bases and the J gene lost 5 bases, with 13 bases spanning the gap. Germline V gene data show CDR1 as SGHTA and CDR2 as FQGNSA. CDR3 amino acids: CASSLLGFSDEQYF. The CDR3 DNA follows: TGTGCCAGCAGCTTATTGGGGTTTAGCGACGAGCAGTACTTC. Using reference TRBV7-2 and TRBJ2-7 for the parts outside the CDR3, the full variable domain is GAGVSQSPSNKVTEKGKDVELRCDPISGHTALYWYRQSLGQGLEFLIYFQGNSAPDKSGLPSDRFSAERTGGSVSTLTIQRTQQEDSAVYLCASSLLGFSDEQYFGPGTRLTVT.

This clonotype was observed a handful of times. The chain recombines TRBV7-2 with TRBJ2-5; TRBD1 might be the D (7 bases). Germline V gene data show CDR1 as SGHTA and CDR2 as FQGNSA. V dropped 2 bases and J dropped 4 bases, with 11 bases sitting between them. The CDR3 contains 14 residues. The CDR3 bases are TGTGCCAGCAGCTTAAACAGGGGAGGAGAGACCCAGTACTTC. It encodes CASSLNRGGETQYF.

The V and J genes are TRBV4-1 and TRBJ1-5; 7 nucleotides agree with TRBD1. The CDR3 extends over 15 amino acids. Trimming at V came to 4 bases and at J to 7 bases, leaving 10 bases not matched to a gene. CDR1 is MGHRA, CDR2 YSYEKL, per germline. The DNA for the CDR3 is TGCGCCAGCAGCCTGAGCGCCGGGGACAGCCAGCCCCAGCATTTT. Its protein product is CASSLSAGDSQPQHF.

V gene TRBV20-1 combines with J gene TRBJ1-2; perhaps TRBD1 as D (6 bases). The CDR3 has 13 residues. Trimming removed 2 bases from V and 6 bases from J, with 13 bases in between. CDR1 and CDR2 from the germline V gene are DFQATT and SNEGSKA (reference sequence). CDR3 region: CSARPGATNGYTF. CDR3 sequence (DNA): TGCAGTGCTAGACCAGGGGCGACGAATGGCTACACCTTC.

In its sample, this clonotype was seen many times. This chain uses TRBV20-1 with TRBJ2-1; D is possibly TRBD2 (7 bases). The CDR3 contains 14 residues. Germline lookup yields CDR1 DFQATT and CDR2 SNEGSKA (reference sequence). Trimming took 6 bases from V and 0 from J, leaving 12 bases between them. The CDR3 sequence is CSARGGSSYNEQFF. For the CDR3, the DNA is TGCAGTGCGAGGGGGGGGTCCTCCTACAATGAGCAGTTCTTC.

V gene TRBV6-2 or TRBV6-3 combines with J gene TRBJ2-2; no definite D call. This CDR3 region has 14 residues. Per the germline V gene, CDR1 is MNHEY and CDR2 is SVGEGT. Trimming removed 7 bases at V and 1 base at J, with 10 bases between. DNA of the CDR3: TGTGCCAGCATCCCTGCGGTGAACACCGGGGAGCTGTTTTTT. This gives the protein CASIPAVNTGELFF.

The CDR3: CASSLAGLDNSPLHF. The CDR3 DNA reads TGTGCCAGCAGCTTAGCGGGGTTGGATAATTCACCCCTCCACTTT. The genes are TRBV7-9 and TRBJ1-6, with unresolved D. The CDR3 has 15 amino acids. Germline V gives CDR1 SEHNR, CDR2 FQNEAQ (reference sequence). V lost 0 bases to trimming and J lost 5 bases, with 8 bases between them.

This clonotype was counted ten times or more. This chain links TRBV12-3 or TRBV12-4 with TRBJ2-7; TRBD1 matches at 7 bases. The V and J ends lost 6 bases and 4 bases, in that order; junction bases with no gene match: 9. The CDR3 consists of 14 residues. The CDR3 nucleotides read TGTGCCAGCAGATCCCAGGGGGTCGGTTACGAGCAGTACTTC. The encoded protein is CASRSQGVGYEQYF.

The chain joins TRBV7-9 to TRBJ2-1; D might be TRBD1 (6 bases). The germline V gene has CDR1 SEHNR and CDR2 FQNEAQ (reference sequence). The CDR3 is made up of 13 amino acids. Trimming stripped 4 bases from V and 7 bases from J, with 11 bases between. The chain's CDR3 is CASSSTDRNEQFF. CDR3 coding DNA: TGTGCCAGCAGCTCGACGGACAGAAATGAGCAGTTCTTC.

The chain has TRBV12-3 or TRBV12-4 and TRBJ1-2, with 9 nucleotides matching TRBD1. The length of the CDR3 is 12 residues. The V gene end was trimmed by 10 bases and the J gene end by 8 bases; junction bases not matched to a gene: 8. The chain's CDR3 is CAIRQGVGGYTF. The CDR3 nucleotides read TGTGCCATTCGACAGGGGGTAGGGGGCTACACCTTC.

V gene TRBV11-2 combines with J gene TRBJ1-1, with TRBD1 matching over 11 bases. The CDR3 consists of 16 residues. Germline CDR1 is SGHAT and CDR2 is FQNNGV. The V segment lost 5 bases and the J segment 6 bases; nucleotides outside the gene matches: 11. The CDR3 DNA is TGTGCCAGCAGCCCGCCGGGACAGGGGGTTAGGGCTGAAGCTTTCTTT. This sequence encodes CASSPPGQGVRAEAFF. Drawing the rest from reference TRBV11-2 and TRBJ1-1, the complete variable domain is EAGVAQSPRYKIIEKRQSVAFWCNPISGHATLYWYQQILGQGPKLLIQFQNNGVVDDSQLPKDRFSAERLKGVDSTLKIQPAKLEDSAVYLCASSPPGQGVRAEAFFGQGTRLTVV.

V is TRBV5-1 and J is TRBJ2-1, with 8 bases lining up with TRBD2. With V trimmed by 3 bases and J by 9 bases, 5 bases remained unmatched. CDR3 length: 13 residues. The germline gives CDR1 SGHRS, CDR2 YFSETQ. The CDR3 sequence is CASSSLSGGEQFF. CDR3 sequence (DNA): TGCGCCAGCAGCTCCCTCAGCGGGGGTGAGCAGTTCTTC.

Only a few counts were recorded for this clonotype. V gene TRBV25-1 combines with J gene TRBJ2-7; TRBD1 matches 8 bases. The V and J ends lost 3 bases and 12 bases, in that order; junction bases with no gene match: 10. Germline CDR1 is MGHDK and CDR2 is SYGVNS. The CDR3 runs to 13 residues. The CDR3: CASSDPGQGNSYF. CDR3 nucleotides: TGTGCCAGCAGTGACCCTGGACAGGGAAACTCGTACTTC.

The V gene is TRBV10-3, the J gene TRBJ1-2; TRBD1 agrees at 9 bases. V trimming: 3 bases; J trimming: 5 bases; junction bases outside the gene matches: 10. Germline CDR1 is ENHRY and CDR2 is SYGVKD. The CDR3 consists of 16 residues. In DNA form, the CDR3 reads TGTGCCATCAGTGAAGGGACAGGGATAGGGGGTTATGGCTACACCTTC. This gives the protein CAISEGTGIGGYGYTF.

The V call is TRBV6-5, the J call TRBJ1-4, with D unresolved. This CDR3 has 14 residues. Trimming stripped 2 bases from V and 8 bases from J, with 12 bases between. CDR1 is MNHEY and CDR2 is SVGAGI in the germline V gene. In nucleotides, the CDR3 is TGTGCCAGCAGTTACACGGAGAGGAGAGAAAAACTGTTTTTT. Encoded protein: CASSYTERREKLFF.

The table lists this clonotype with many counts. The chain links TRBV15 to TRBJ2-1, with TRBD2 matching over 7 bases. The ends lost 5 bases at V and 10 bases at J; junction bases unmatched: 8. Germline V gene sequence: CDR1 LNHNV, CDR2 YYDKDF (reference sequence). The CDR3 contains 13 residues. Written as DNA, the CDR3 is TGTGCCACCAGCCGTACTCCTAGCGGCGAGCAGTTCTTC. Amino acid sequence: CATSRTPSGEQFF.

The genes are TRBV10-3 and TRBJ2-7; the D gene is possibly TRBD1 (5 bases). Between the trimmed V and J ends, which lost 4 bases and 5 bases, there was a span of 15 bases. The CDR3 is made up of 14 amino acids. CDR1 is ENHRY, CDR2 SYGVKD, per germline. CDR3 coding DNA: TGTGCCATCAGTGTCCTGGGGCGCGTCAACGAGCAGTACTTC. Protein product: CAISVLGRVNEQYF.

The chain combines TRBV7-3 with TRBJ2-1, with D perhaps matching TRBD2 (6 bases). Germline-derived CDR1 and CDR2 are SGHTA and FQGTGA. The CDR3 extends over 14 amino acids. Trimming removed 5 bases at V and 3 bases at J, with 11 bases between. For the CDR3, the DNA is TGTGCCAGCAGCGGGCGGGAAATCTACAATGAGCAGTTCTTC. Translating gives CASSGREIYNEQFF. The entire variable domain, with the rest obtained from reference TRBV7-3 and TRBJ2-1, is as follows: GAGVSQTPSNKVTEKGKYVELRCDPISGHTALYWYRQSLGQGPEFLIYFQGTGAADDSGLPNDRFFAVRPEGSVSTLKIQRTERGDSAVYLCASSGREIYNEQFFGPGTRLTVL.

Of note for this clonotype: The junction does not match germline at one end; this may be a read error. V is TRBV10-1 and J is TRBJ2-1; TRBD2 agrees at 8 bases. Germline values: CDR1 WNHNN, CDR2 SYGVQD (reference sequence). This CDR3 region has 17 residues. CDR3 residues: CASSESFGAGAYNEQFF. In DNA form, the CDR3 reads TGCGCCAGCAGTGAGTCTTTCGGAGCGGGGGCCTATAATGAGCAGTTCTTC.

The CDR3 sequence is CASSVVTGAHEQYF. CDR3 nucleotides: TGTGCCAGCAGCGTAGTGACAGGGGCACATGAGCAGTACTTC. This chain connects TRBV9 to TRBJ2-5; TRBD1 aligns across 8 bases. The CDR3 sequence is 14 residues long. CDR1 SGDLS and CDR2 YYNGEE come from the germline V gene. Unmatched junction bases numbered 9, after V lost 0 bases and J lost 11 bases.

This chain links TRBV5-1 with TRBJ1-5, with D perhaps matching TRBD1 (6 bases). Germline CDR1 and CDR2: SGHRS and YFSETQ. With 0 bases removed from V and 7 bases from J, the gap between germline ends came to 14 bases. CDR3 size: 15 residues. CDR3: CASSLEIGGRQPQHF. The CDR3 DNA is TGCGCCAGCAGCTTGGAGATCGGGGGCCGACAGCCCCAGCATTTT.